A selection of T cell receptor beta chains follows, all from one sample in a study of blood T cell repertoires in COVID-19. The table came from immunoSEQ multiplex PCR; TCRdb's copy has only in-frame clones and leaves some out. The sample lists a few hundred thousand clones, 80% to 90% occurring once. Sequenced: peripheral blood. These TCRs come from a woman in her 40s who had recovered from COVID-19. CDR3s include the opening cysteine and the closing phenylalanine or tryptophan. D genes are given only for firm matches. Size tells how often a clone was seen (once, few, many) or the class of an expanded clone, and some rows leave it out.

v_gene	abundance	j_gene	d_gene	CDR3aa	CDR3nt
TRBV4-2	NA	TRBJ2-1	TRBD2	CASSQVAGGEDNEQFF	TGTGCCAGCAGCCAAGTCGCGGGGGGGGAAGACAATGAGCAGTTCTTC
TRBV6-2/TRBV6-3	NA	TRBJ1-5	TRBD1	CASSPGTAFFQPQHF	TGTGCCAGCAGTCCCGGGACAGCGTTTTTTCAGCCCCAGCATTTT
TRBV5-6	NA	TRBJ2-5	TRBD1	CASSTWTGAQETQYF	TGTGCCAGCAGCACCTGGACAGGGGCCCAAGAGACCCAGTACTTC
TRBV5-1	NA	TRBJ1-1	NA	CASSSMNTEAFF	TGCGCCAGCAGCTCCATGAACACTGAAGCTTTCTTT
TRBV2	NA	TRBJ1-3	NA	CASSEFHFLGHNTGNTIYF	TGTGCCAGCAGTGAATTCCACTTCCTTGGACATAACACTGGAAACACCATATATTTT
TRBV2	NA	TRBJ2-3	TRBD2	CASSVTSGGPLDTDTQYF	TGTGCCAGCAGTGTAACTAGCGGGGGGCCCCTTGACACAGATACGCAGTATTTT
TRBV6-5	NA	TRBJ2-5	NA	CASSYSNVKQLETQYF	TGTGCCAGCAGTTACTCGAATGTGAAACAGCTAGAGACCCAGTACTTC
TRBV19	once	TRBJ1-2	TRBD1	CASSETDRGNYGYTF	TGTGCCAGTAGTGAGACGGACAGGGGGAACTATGGCTACACCTTC
TRBV28	NA	TRBJ2-7	NA	CASSLRDSEQYF	TGTGCCAGCAGTTTGAGAGACTCGGAGCAGTACTTC
TRBV3-1/TRBV3-2	NA	TRBJ1-2	NA	CASSQASGDGYTF	TGTGCCAGCAGCCAAGCCTCAGGGGATGGCTACACCTTC
TRBV5-1	NA	TRBJ2-5	NA	CASSLSGQETQYF	TGCGCCAGCAGCTTGAGCGGCCAAGAGACCCAGTACTTC
TRBV5-1	NA	TRBJ1-2	TRBD1	CASSMGQPYGYTF	TGCGCCAGCTCAATGGGACAGCCATATGGCTACACCTTC
TRBV7-6	few	TRBJ1-6	NA	CASSITTGENSPLHF	TGTGCCAGCAGCATTACAACGGGGGAGAATTCACCCCTCCACTTT
TRBV5-1	NA	TRBJ2-5	TRBD1	CASSLGQGGRETQYF	TGCGCCAGCAGCTTGGGACAAGGGGGCAGGGAGACCCAGTACTTC
TRBV3-1/TRBV3-2	NA	TRBJ2-7	NA	CASSQAVVEAYEQYF	TGTGCCAGCAGCCAAGCGGTCGTAGAGGCCTACGAGCAGTACTTC
TRBV27	NA	TRBJ2-3	TRBD1	CASSLHGTGGFTDTQYF	TGTGCCAGCAGTTTACACGGGACAGGGGGCTTCACAGATACGCAGTATTTT
TRBV5-1	NA	TRBJ2-1	TRBD2	CASTAGLAGGRDEQFF	TGCGCCAGCACGGCCGGGCTAGCGGGGGGTAGAGATGAGCAGTTCTTC
TRBV10-3	NA	TRBJ1-1	TRBD1	CAISRTGGDVDTEAFF	TGTGCCATCAGTCGGACAGGGGGAGATGTGGACACTGAAGCTTTCTTT
TRBV11-3	NA	TRBJ2-1	NA	CASTEKSVREKQFF	TGTGCCAGCACGGAAAAATCGGTGAGGGAGAAGCAGTTCTTC
TRBV6-5	NA	TRBJ1-1	NA	CASSLIGGAGTEAFF	TGTGCCAGCAGCCTCATAGGGGGGGCGGGCACTGAAGCTTTCTTT
TRBV6-5	NA	TRBJ2-7	TRBD2	CASIRLAGGTEQYF	TGTGCCAGCATACGACTAGCGGGGGGGACCGAGCAGTACTTC
TRBV28	NA	TRBJ2-1	NA	CASSLIQGSYNEQFF	TGTGCCAGCAGTTTAATTCAGGGTTCCTACAATGAGCAGTTCTTC
TRBV18	NA	TRBJ1-1	NA	CASSPSDMNTEAFF	TGTGCCAGCTCACCATCAGACATGAACACTGAAGCTTTCTTT
TRBV11-3	few	TRBJ1-1	NA	CASSYERGGTAFF	TGTGCCAGCAGCTACGAAAGGGGGGGTACGGCTTTCTTT
TRBV6-5	NA	TRBJ2-7	NA	CASRPPAGYEQYF	TGTGCCAGCAGACCCCCGGCGGGGTACGAGCAGTACTTC
TRBV7-3	NA	TRBJ2-1	TRBD2	CASSSGTSGYNEQFF	TGTGCCAGCAGCTCCGGGACTAGCGGCTACAATGAGCAGTTCTTC
TRBV13	NA	TRBJ2-5	TRBD2	CASSLPDSGGPGRETQYF	TGTGCCAGCAGCTTACCCGATAGCGGGGGGCCCGGTCGGGAGACCCAGTACTTC
TRBV25-1	NA	TRBJ1-3	TRBD1	CASSEPDRGPSGNTIYF	TGTGCCAGCAGTGAACCAGACAGGGGGCCCTCTGGAAACACCATATATTTT
TRBV3-1/TRBV3-2	NA	TRBJ1-4	TRBD1	CASSRDSVNEKLFF	TGTGCCAGCAGCCGGGACAGCGTTAATGAAAAACTGTTTTTT
TRBV12-3/TRBV12-4	NA	TRBJ2-3	TRBD2	CASSGLAGVAEYF	TGTGCCAGCAGCGGACTAGCGGGGGTAGCAGAGTATTTT
TRBV18	NA	TRBJ2-2	TRBD1	CASSPTGTNTGELFF	TGTGCCAGCTCACCGACAGGGACGAACACCGGGGAGCTGTTTTTT
TRBV30	NA	TRBJ1-1	TRBD1	CAWRQGQLNTEAFF	TGTGCCTGGAGACAGGGGCAGCTGAACACTGAAGCTTTCTTT
TRBV29-1	NA	TRBJ1-2	NA	CSVGNRYYGYTF	TGCAGCGTGGGGAACAGGTACTATGGCTACACCTTC